The rows below give T cell receptor beta chains drawn from one sample of a study of blood T cell repertoires in COVID-19. Method: immunoSEQ multiplex PCR; TCRdb's copy keeps in-frame clones and lacks some. The repertoire holds approximately 310,000 clones, with about nine tenths as singletons. Specimen: PBMCs or T cells enriched from blood (not recorded which). Receptors were obtained from a man aged 55 to 69 who had recovered from COVID-19. Both conserved end residues are part of each CDR3. A D gene is named only where the DNA matches it firmly. Clone size is not always given. Where it is, it says once, few, many or a class for expanded clones.

v_gene	j_gene	abundance	d_gene	CDR3nt	CDR3aa
TRBV10-3	TRBJ1-1	NA	TRBD1	TGTGCCATCAGTGAGGGACAGGGAACTGAAGCTTTCTTT	CAISEGQGTEAFF
TRBV10-3	TRBJ2-2	NA	TRBD1	TGTGCCATCAGTGGGACAGGTGGGGAGCTGTTTTTT	CAISGTGGELFF
TRBV6-1	TRBJ2-3	NA	NA	TGTGCCAGCACTGATACGGGACTCCCTGAGGCAGATACGCAGTATTTT	CASTDTGLPEADTQYF
TRBV4-3	TRBJ2-7	NA	TRBD1	TGCGCCAGCAGCCAAGAGGCCCCACAGGGGGCCGTCGAGCAGTACTTC	CASSQEAPQGAVEQYF
TRBV4-2	TRBJ1-5	NA	NA	TGTGCCAGCAGCCAAGATGGACGGGAACAGCCCCAGCATTTT	CASSQDGREQPQHF
TRBV28	TRBJ2-1	few	TRBD2	TGTGCCAGCAGCCTGGGACTAGCGGGGGGCAATGAGCAGTTCTTC	CASSLGLAGGNEQFF
TRBV6-5	TRBJ2-6	few	NA	TGTGCCAGCAGTTACAGCCCTGGGGCCAACGTCCTGACTTTC	CASSYSPGANVLTF
TRBV5-1	TRBJ2-7	NA	TRBD2	TGCGCCAGCAGCTCACTAGCGGGAGGGGGCTACGAGCAGTACTTC	CASSSLAGGGYEQYF
TRBV5-5	TRBJ2-3	NA	TRBD2	TGTGCCAGCAGCGCCTCCGGGACTAGCGGGAGGGCCGGTTTGACAGATACGCAGTATTTT	CASSASGTSGRAGLTDTQYF
TRBV4-2	TRBJ2-1	NA	NA	TGTGCCAGCAGCCGGGCCACCACGGAGCAGTTCTTC	CASSRATTEQFF
TRBV7-2	TRBJ2-3	once	NA	TGTGCCAGCAGCCCGCTAGAGAGCACAGATACGCAGTATTTT	CASSPLESTDTQYF
TRBV5-4	TRBJ1-2	once	TRBD1	TGTGCCAGCAGGGGACAGACCGCTAACTATGGCTACACCTTC	CASRGQTANYGYTF
TRBV29-1	TRBJ2-7	NA	TRBD1	TGCAGCGGAGGGGACAGCGGAAGCTACGAGCAGTACTTC	CSGGDSGSYEQYF
TRBV6-2/TRBV6-3	TRBJ1-5	NA	NA	TGTGCCAGCAGTGTAATGAATCAGCCCCAGCATTTT	CASSVMNQPQHF
TRBV24-1	TRBJ1-1	NA	TRBD1	TGTGCCACCAGTGATGCACCGGGACAGGGGAAGAACACTGAAGCTTTCTTT	CATSDAPGQGKNTEAFF
TRBV11-2	TRBJ2-1	once	TRBD1	TGTGCCAGCAGCTCCCAGACAGGGGACCTTTACAATGAGCAGTTCTTC	CASSSQTGDLYNEQFF
TRBV2	TRBJ2-4	NA	NA	TGTGCCAGCAGTGAAAAGGGGGCCAAAAACATTCAGTACTTC	CASSEKGAKNIQYF
TRBV7-2	TRBJ1-4	NA	NA	TGTGCCAGCAGCTTAGACCCCAGGGGTTCAATTTCTAATGAAAAACTGTTTTTT	CASSLDPRGSISNEKLFF
TRBV19	TRBJ2-7	NA	NA	TGTGCCAGTAGCAGGGGCCTGGGGGAGCAGTACTTC	CASSRGLGEQYF
TRBV19	TRBJ2-1	NA	TRBD2	TGTGCCAGTAGTGCCTCATCCGGGACTAGATACAATGAGCAGTTCTTC	CASSASSGTRYNEQFF
TRBV2	TRBJ2-7	few	NA	TGTGCCAGCAGCGCCGGACAGTTGAGCTCCTACGAGCAGTACTTC	CASSAGQLSSYEQYF
TRBV28	TRBJ2-4	NA	NA	TGTGCCAGCAGTTTATCGGGGGAAACCAAAAACATTCAGTACTTC	CASSLSGETKNIQYF
TRBV2	TRBJ2-2	NA	NA	TGTGCCAGCGGACGACAGCCCACCGGGGAGCTGTTTTTT	CASGRQPTGELFF
TRBV19	TRBJ2-1	NA	TRBD1	TGTGCCAGTAGTGTTGACAGGGGGCATCGCTACAATGAGCAGTTCTTC	CASSVDRGHRYNEQFF
TRBV19	TRBJ2-3	NA	TRBD2	TGTGCCAGTAGCAGGGAGGGGCTCACAGATACGCAGTATTTT	CASSREGLTDTQYF
TRBV18	TRBJ1-4	NA	NA	TGTGCCAGCTCGTTCGGGGTTAAGGTTGAAAAACTGTTTTTT	CASSFGVKVEKLFF
TRBV9	TRBJ2-7	NA	TRBD2	TGTGCCAGCAGCGGGCCCTTAGCGGGAAGGAACGAGCAGTACTTC	CASSGPLAGRNEQYF
TRBV5-4	TRBJ2-3	once	NA	TGTGCCAGCAGCTTGCCTTCCTCTACAGCAGATACGCAGTATTTT	CASSLPSSTADTQYF
TRBV5-6	TRBJ1-3	NA	TRBD1	TGTGCCAGCCGATTGCGCCGGGGGACAGGCCACTCTGGAAACACCATATATTTT	CASRLRRGTGHSGNTIYF
TRBV5-1	TRBJ2-1	NA	TRBD1	TGCGCCAGCAAGCATTCGTCAGGGGGTAAAAATGAGCAGTTCTTC	CASKHSSGGKNEQFF
TRBV24-1	TRBJ2-2	NA	TRBD2	TGTGCCACCAGTGAGCGCCCGGGGAGGGAAAGCGCCGGGGAGCTGTTTTTT	CATSERPGRESAGELFF
TRBV20-1	TRBJ1-2	NA	NA	TGCAGTGCTGGACTTTGGGGTGGCTACACCTTC	CSAGLWGGYTF
TRBV6-5	TRBJ1-5	NA	NA	TGTGCCAGCAGTTACAGGGAGGGTCAGCCCCAGCATTTT	CASSYREGQPQHF
TRBV19	TRBJ1-4	NA	TRBD1	TGTGCCAGTAGTATCGAGGGGGCCATGGATTATGAAAAACTGTTTTTT	CASSIEGAMDYEKLFF
TRBV19	TRBJ1-5	few	NA	TGTGCCAGTAGAGACAGGCTCAATCAGCCCCAGCATTTT	CASRDRLNQPQHF
TRBV4-1	TRBJ2-3	few	TRBD1	TGCGCCAGCAGCTCCCGGGAGACAGGGGGATCGGATACGCAGTATTTT	CASSSRETGGSDTQYF
TRBV18	TRBJ1-4	NA	NA	TGTGCCAGCCAAGGGACAACAACTAATGAAAAACTGTTTTTT	CASQGTTTNEKLFF
TRBV9	TRBJ2-7	few	TRBD1	TGTGCCAGCAGCGCCGCCGGGACAGGGGGCGAGCAGTACTTC	CASSAAGTGGEQYF
TRBV29-1	TRBJ1-2	NA	NA	TGCAGCGTTGAGCGTGGGGCACAAGTTTATGGCTACACCTTC	CSVERGAQVYGYTF
TRBV3-1/TRBV3-2	TRBJ2-3	NA	TRBD1	TGTGCCAGCAGCCAAGATCGGACAGGGGCAGATACGCAGTATTTT	CASSQDRTGADTQYF
TRBV7-2	TRBJ2-3	NA	NA	TGTGCCAGCAGCTTATCAGGGTGGACAGATACGCAGTATTTT	CASSLSGWTDTQYF
TRBV28	TRBJ1-1	NA	NA	TGTGCCAGCCGGAGCACTGAAGCTTTCTTT	CASRSTEAFF
TRBV24-1	TRBJ2-1	NA	TRBD2	TGTGCCACCAGTGACCCTCGGGAGGTCCATGAGCAGTTCTTC	CATSDPREVHEQFF
TRBV27	TRBJ1-2	NA	TRBD1	TGTGCCAGCAGTTTATCGCGGGACAGCTATGGCTACACCTTC	CASSLSRDSYGYTF
TRBV30	TRBJ1-1	once	NA	TGTGCCTGGACAGGTTTGAACACTGAAGCTTTCTTT	CAWTGLNTEAFF
TRBV5-4	TRBJ2-7	NA	TRBD1	TGTGCCAGCAGCTTGGCCCGAACAGGGGGATACGAGCAGTACTTC	CASSLARTGGYEQYF
TRBV28	TRBJ1-2	few	NA	TGTGCCAGCAGTTTAAGTGGACAGTTTGCATGGGCCGGCTACACCTTC	CASSLSGQFAWAGYTF
TRBV15	TRBJ1-5	NA	NA	TGTGCCACCAGCAGTAGAGGACGGGGGAATCAGCCCCAGCATTTT	CATSSRGRGNQPQHF
TRBV7-2	TRBJ2-5	NA	TRBD2	TGTGCCAGCAGCTTACCGCGGACTAGCGGGAGGGCCTGGCAAGAGACCCAGTACTTC	CASSLPRTSGRAWQETQYF
TRBV5-5	TRBJ2-1	once	TRBD1	TGTGCCAGCAGCTTTAGGCAGGGGGTTAATGAGCAGTTCTTC	CASSFRQGVNEQFF
TRBV19	TRBJ1-5	NA	NA	TGTGCCAGTACCCTAAGGGGCAGCAATCAGCCCCAGCATTTT	CASTLRGSNQPQHF
TRBV9	TRBJ2-1	NA	TRBD2	TGTGCCAGCAGCGTAGGGTTAGCGGGCGAGGAGCAGTTCTTC	CASSVGLAGEEQFF